Detailed here is one T cell receptor beta chain. The CDR3 is made up of 15 amino acids. Trimming at V came to 5 bases and at J to 7 bases, leaving 13 bases not matched to a gene. The germline gives CDR1 SGHTA, CDR2 FQGTGA. These data belong to a study of technical replicates of blood from four donors. Profiling relied on immunoSEQ multiplex PCR, and the TCRdb table lists in-frame clones only, not all of them. The repertoire holds tens of thousands of clones, with about 92% as singletons. The chain joins TRBV7-3 to TRBJ1-2; 7 nucleotides line up with TRBD1. Sequencing was done on a sample of T cells isolated from PBMCs. This TCR came from a human donor in good health. The CDR3 nucleotides read TGTGCCAGCAGCCCCAAAGGGGACAGTTGGTTTGGCTACACCTTC. Its protein product is CASSPKGDSWFGYTF.